A single sample is the source of the 9 T cell receptor beta chains below, sequenced in a study of graft-versus-host responses after intestinal transplantation. Libraries were prepared by immunoSEQ multiplex PCR; TCRdb keeps only in-frame clonotypes and omits some of them. This table has approximately 9,100 clones, 90% to 95% appearing once. The source material was bone marrow, sampled around 520 days after intestinal transplantation. These receptors all stem from a human patient who received an intestinal transplant, so some T cells may come from the graft donor.

The V gene is TRBV19, the J gene TRBJ1-1, with 8 bases fitting TRBD1. Germline V gives CDR1 LNHDA, CDR2 SQIVND (reference sequence). V was pared by 0 bases and J by 2 bases, with 20 bases of the junction left unmatched. The CDR3 extends over 21 amino acids. Written as DNA, the CDR3 is TGTGCCAGTAGTATAGATGCAGGGGGCAACGGTAGCCTTGCGGGCAACACTGAAGCTTTCTTT. Translating it yields CASSIDAGGNGSLAGNTEAFF.

J is TRBJ1-1 and V is TRBV5-4; D perhaps matches TRBD1 (5 bases). Per germline, CDR1 SGHNT and CDR2 YYREEE (reference sequence). V gave up 3 bases and J gave up 4 bases, with 10 bases separating them. The CDR3 is made up of 13 amino acids. CDR3: CASSSDSTTEAFF. The CDR3 bases are TGTGCCAGCAGCTCTGACAGTACCACTGAAGCTTTCTTT.

This chain links TRBV9 with TRBJ2-1, with D unclear. CDR1 SGDLS and CDR2 YYNGEE come from the germline V gene. The CDR3 consists of 15 residues. Trimming removed 4 bases from V and 6 bases from J, with 17 bases in between. The chain's CDR3 is CASSPRLHGGNEQFF. The DNA of the CDR3 is TGTGCCAGCAGCCCCCGACTCCACGGTGGCAATGAGCAGTTCTTC.

This chain connects TRBV5-4 to TRBJ2-7; possible D gene TRBD1, 6 bases. Germline CDR1 SGHNT, CDR2 YYREEE (reference sequence). Deletions cut 4 bases from V and 5 bases from J, with 22 bases between. The CDR3 totals 16 residues. In DNA, the CDR3 is TGTGCCAGCAGCCCAGGGGCTAGGCGGTTTACGGACGAGCAGTACTTC. Translated: CASSPGARRFTDEQYF.

The genes are TRBV9 and TRBJ2-3, with TRBD2 identical over 8 bases. Per the germline V gene, CDR1 is SGDLS and CDR2 is YYNGEE. The CDR3 extends over 16 amino acids. V lost 0 bases to trimming and J lost 4 bases; unmatched junction nucleotides: 7. The CDR3 is CASSVDGGRWPDTQYF. CDR3 nucleotides: TGTGCCAGCAGCGTAGATGGCGGGAGGTGGCCAGATACGCAGTATTTT.

This clone was observed a single time. The chain combines TRBV10-3 with TRBJ2-7; D unclear. Trimming removed 10 bases at V and 2 bases at J, with 21 bases between. Looked up from germline, CDR1 is ENHRY and CDR2 is SYGVKD. The CDR3 runs 15 residues. CDR3 nucleotide sequence: TGTGCCAGCCAGCCGGACGCCTCGAGGACCTACGAGCAGTACTTC. Protein product: CASQPDASRTYEQYF.

The V and J genes are TRBV27 and TRBJ2-1, with TRBD2 matching 11 bases. CDR1 is MNHEY and CDR2 is SMNVEV in the germline V gene (reference sequence). With 2 bases clipped from V and 7 bases from J, the junction kept 4 bases outside the gene matches. This CDR3 contains 15 residues. CDR3 protein: CASSLGTSGTNEQFF. The DNA for the CDR3 is TGTGCCAGCAGTTTAGGGACTAGCGGTACTAATGAGCAGTTCTTC.

This clone has just one count. In DNA, the CDR3 is TGTGCCAGCCGACTAGCGGGAGGCCGAGGGACCGGGGAGCTGTTTTTT. It yields the protein CASRLAGGRGTGELFF. The chain couples TRBV28 to TRBJ2-2; 13 bases are shared with TRBD2. The length of the CDR3 is 16 residues. The junction had 8 bases not matched to a gene; V was cut back by 8 bases and J by 5 bases. The germline V gene has CDR1 MDHEN and CDR2 SYDVKM. The full variable domain, rest sourced from reference TRBV28 and TRBJ2-2, is DVKVTQSSRYLVKRTGEKVFLECVQDMDHENMFWYRQDPGLGLRLIYFSYDVKMKEKGDIPEGYSVSREKKERFSLILESASTNQTSMYLCASRLAGGRGTGELFFGEGSRLTVL.

This clone was seen a few times. The chain links TRBV15 to TRBJ1-2; D possibly corresponds to TRBD1 (5 bases). The CDR3 extends over 13 amino acids. The V gene lost 5 bases and the J gene lost 3 bases, with 10 bases spanning the gap. Looked up from germline, CDR1 is LNHNV and CDR2 is YYDKDF (reference sequence). The CDR3 bases are TGTGCCACCAGCTCGCAGGGAGACTATGGCTACACCTTC. This translates into CATSSQGDYGYTF. The whole variable domain, filled in from reference TRBV15 and TRBJ1-2, reads DAMVIQNPRYQVTQFGKPVTLSCSQTLNHNVMYWYQQKSSQAPKLLFHYYDKDFNNEADTPDNFQSRRPNTSFCFLDIRSPGLGDTAMYLCATSSQGDYGYTFGSGTRLTVV.